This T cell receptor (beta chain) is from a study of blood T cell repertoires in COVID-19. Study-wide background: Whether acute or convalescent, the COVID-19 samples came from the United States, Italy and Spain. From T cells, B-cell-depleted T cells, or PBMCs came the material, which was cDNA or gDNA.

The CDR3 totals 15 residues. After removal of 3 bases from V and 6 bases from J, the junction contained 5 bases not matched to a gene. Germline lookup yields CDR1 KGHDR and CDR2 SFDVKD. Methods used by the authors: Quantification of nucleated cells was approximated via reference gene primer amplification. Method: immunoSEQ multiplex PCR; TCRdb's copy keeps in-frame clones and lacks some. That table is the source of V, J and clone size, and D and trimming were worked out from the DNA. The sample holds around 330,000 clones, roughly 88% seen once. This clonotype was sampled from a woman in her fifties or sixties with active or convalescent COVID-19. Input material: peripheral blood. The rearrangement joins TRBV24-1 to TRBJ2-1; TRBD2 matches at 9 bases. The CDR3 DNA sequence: TGTGCCACCAGTGATGCGGGAGGGCCGGGCAATGAGCAGTTCTTC. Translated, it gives CATSDAGGPGNEQFF.